Described below is a single T cell receptor (beta chain) sequence and its context. The antigen remains undetermined. Noted time point: cycle 4 day 1 (C4D1), after less than 7 weeks of nivolumab. Each patient's relapse followed autologous stem cell transplantation, and brentuximab vedotin exposure varied. Method: immunoSEQ multiplex PCR; TCRdb's copy keeps in-frame clones and lacks some. The sample includes around 60,000 clones, 70% to 90% of them seen just once. The entry originates in a study of PD-1 blockade in classical Hodgkin lymphoma. Study results and caveats: Significantly greater TCR diversity emerged by C4D1 in CD4+ cells but not CD8+ cells.

In germline, CDR1 is MDHEN, CDR2 SYDVKM. This CDR3 is built from 11 residues. Trimming took 6 bases from V and 5 from J, leaving 5 bases between them. The rearrangement uses TRBV28 and TRBJ2-1; D uncertain. This TCR derives from a human donor with classical Hodgkin lymphoma. The sample in question was peripheral blood mononuclear cells (PBMCs), obtained before the fourth cycle of nivolumab. The chain's CDR3 is CASRINNEQFF. CDR3 nucleotides: TGTGCCAGCAGGATTAACAATGAGCAGTTCTTC.